This T cell receptor beta chain comes out of a study of cytomegalovirus exposure and HLA in healthy donors. This CDR3 has 16 residues. Germline lookup yields CDR1 SGHVS and CDR2 FQNEAQ. V lost 5 bases to trimming and J lost 2 bases, with 16 bases between them. This clone was observed a single time. The PCR used 60 Vbeta and 13 Jbeta primers. Assay used: immunoSEQ multiplex PCR; TCRdb lists only in-frame clones, some missing. The sample contains roughly 180,000 clones, approximately 77% of which appear only once. The chain recombines TRBV7-8 with TRBJ2-4; TRBD2 might be the D (6 bases). The clonotype originates from a male donor in good health and CMV-seronegative. Sample: PBMCs. CDR3 in amino acids: CASSQTGVETKNIQYF. In DNA form, the CDR3 reads TGTGCCAGCAGCCAAACGGGGGTAGAAACCAAAAACATTCAGTACTTC.